This TCR beta chain was recorded in a study of CD8 T cells in Susac syndrome. Germline V lookup: CDR1 ENHRY, CDR2 SYGVKD. This CDR3 has 15 amino acids. The ends lost 8 bases at V and 9 bases at J; junction bases unmatched: 15. Random hexamers were used to reverse transcribe roughly 0.5 to 1 ug of RNA. Amplification of TCR beta CDR3 was carried out by immunoSEQ multiplex PCR, which covered 54 Vbeta and 13 Jbeta segments. TCRdb fed the immunoSEQ multiplex PCR reads into MiXCR, producing one record per CDR3 protein. The sample comprises 130,000 or so distinct CDR3 sequences, roughly 94% of which are singletons, and approximately 0.089% rests with the top ten. The sequenced target, TCR beta, came from blood CD8+ and CD4+ T cells. Healthy donors acted as controls, with matching for age and sex. Purification of the CD8+ and CD4+ T cells relied on negative isolation, and TEMRA cells underwent FACS enrichment.

Sample: CD4+ T cells from PBMCs. The clonotype was recovered from a human donor in good health. This rearrangement joins TRBV10-3 to TRBJ2-1; 8 bases match TRBD2. The CDR3 spells CAIRTSQEQYGEQFF. CDR3 in DNA: TGTGCCATCCGGACTAGCCAGGAACAATACGGTGAGCAGTTCTTC.